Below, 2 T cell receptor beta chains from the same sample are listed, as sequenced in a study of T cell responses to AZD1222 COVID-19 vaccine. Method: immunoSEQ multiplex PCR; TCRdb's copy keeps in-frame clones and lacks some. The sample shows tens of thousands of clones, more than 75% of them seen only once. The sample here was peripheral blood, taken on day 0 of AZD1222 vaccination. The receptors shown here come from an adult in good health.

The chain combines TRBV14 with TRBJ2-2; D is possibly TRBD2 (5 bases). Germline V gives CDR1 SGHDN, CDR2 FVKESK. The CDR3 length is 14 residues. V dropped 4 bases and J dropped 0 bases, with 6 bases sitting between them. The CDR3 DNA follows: TGTGCCAGCAGCCCACTAGCGAACACCGGGGAGCTGTTTTTT. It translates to CASSPLANTGELFF. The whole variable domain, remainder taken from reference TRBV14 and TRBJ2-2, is EAGVTQFPSHSVIEKGQTVTLRCDPISGHDNLYWYRRVMGKEIKFLLHFVKESKQDESGMPNNRFLAERTGGTYSTLKVQPAELEDSGVYFCASSPLANTGELFFGEGSRLTVL.

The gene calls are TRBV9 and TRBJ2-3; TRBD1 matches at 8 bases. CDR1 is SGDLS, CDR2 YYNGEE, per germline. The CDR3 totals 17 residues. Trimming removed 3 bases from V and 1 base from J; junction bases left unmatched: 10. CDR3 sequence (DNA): TGTGCCAGCAGCGCCTCGGTTCAGGGGGCGGGCACAGATACGCAGTATTTT. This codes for CASSASVQGAGTDTQYF.